This is a list of T cell receptor beta chains from one sample in a study of regulatory T cells in long-lasting Graves disease. From the multiplex PCR reads, TCRdb called clonotypes with MiXCR, one entry per CDR3 protein. The sample carries about 430,000 distinct CDR3 sequences, roughly a fifth recorded once. Sequences were derived from peripheral blood mononuclear cells (PBMCs), sampled when the disease was refractory, from a patient treated with antithyroid drugs. The receptors here all came from a female donor with Graves disease. Each CDR3 is given with its conserved first and last residue. The order of the fields is clone size, D gene, J gene, V gene, CDR3 protein, CDR3 DNA. A D gene is named only where the DNA matches it firmly. Rows may omit the clone size; those that give it use once, few, many or a size class.

many - TRBJ2-7 TRBV5-1 CASSLDGQSSYEQYF TGTGCCAGCAGCTTAGATGGGCAGAGCTCCTACGAGCAGTACTTC
few - TRBJ2-3 TRBV20-1 CSARDLKRMVTDTQYF TGCAGTGCTAGAGATTTGAAGAGAATGGTCACAGATACGCAGTATTTT
many - TRBJ1-4 TRBV7-9 CASSQGMVPIDEKLFF TGTGCCAGCAGCCAGGGGATGGTCCCGATCGATGAAAAACTGTTTTTT
many - TRBJ2-7 TRBV9 CASSVQPGVSYEQYF TGTGCCAGCAGCGTACAACCGGGGGTCTCCTACGAGCAGTACTTC
many TRBD1 TRBJ1-2 TRBV19 CASLKGGAYGYTF TGTGCCAGCCTGAAAGGGGGCGCCTATGGCTACACCTTC
many - TRBJ2-7 TRBV29-1 CSVITGGQEASYEQYF TGCAGCGTTATAACGGGGGGACAGGAGGCCTCCTACGAGCAGTACTTC
- TRBD2 TRBJ2-7 TRBV5-1 CASTLGLAGGHEQYF TGCGCCAGCACCCTTGGACTAGCGGGAGGTCACGAGCAGTACTTC
many - TRBJ1-2 TRBV6-1 CASSEGPYGVVDGYTF TGTGCCAGCAGTGAAGGCCCTTACGGGGTAGTAGATGGCTACACCTTC
many - TRBJ1-1 TRBV6-1 CASRSGEGGKTEAFF TGTGCCAGCAGGAGCGGGGAGGGGGGCAAAACTGAAGCTTTCTTT
- - TRBJ2-6 TRBV3-1 CATSDRSGRRANVLTF TGTGCCACCTCAGATAGATCCGGCAGACGGGCCAACGTCCTGACTTTC
few - TRBJ2-7 TRBV7-2 CASSLWSTNYEQYF TGTGCCAGCAGCTTGTGGTCCACTAACTACGAGCAGTACTTC
- - TRBJ2-7 TRBV2 CATSGTFGGEQYF TGTGCCACCTCCGGGACATTCGGTGGGGAGCAGTACTTC
- - TRBJ2-6 TRBV6-2/TRBV6-3 CASSYYTLDGSGANVLTF TGTGCCAGCAGTTACTACACCCTAGACGGGAGTGGGGCCAACGTCCTGACTTTC
- TRBD1 TRBJ2-7 TRBV20-1 CSAGQIYEQYF TGCAGTGCGGGACAGATTTACGAGCAGTACTTC
many - TRBJ2-7 TRBV11-2 CASSLIAGQSNEQYF TGTGCCAGCAGCTTAATTGCGGGACAAAGCAACGAGCAGTACTTC
- - TRBJ2-7 TRBV13 CASSSGRGNSYEQYF TGTGCCAGCAGCTCAGGACGAGGGAACTCCTACGAGCAGTACTTC
many TRBD2 TRBJ2-7 TRBV5-1 CASSLTAGGQYEQYF TGCGCCAGCAGCTTGACAGCGGGAGGGCAATACGAGCAGTACTTC
- TRBD2 TRBJ2-3 TRBV28 CASSTGTTSGSGTQYF TGTGCCAGCAGCACCGGGACAACCAGCGGGAGTGGTACGCAGTATTTT
- TRBD2 TRBJ2-7 TRBV7-8 CASGNWRRETGEQYF TGTGCCAGCGGCAATTGGAGGCGGGAGACGGGTGAGCAGTACTTC
many - TRBJ2-4 TRBV28 CASSRRGPLAKNIQYF TGTGCCAGCAGTCGACGGGGACCTCTAGCCAAAAACATTCAGTACTTC
many - TRBJ1-4 TRBV6-1 CAIPDGGFNEKLFF TGTGCCATCCCCGACGGGGGCTTTAATGAAAAACTGTTTTTT
- - TRBJ2-4 TRBV19 CASSMFGGYWF TGTGCCAGTAGTATGTTCGGAGGGTACTGGTTC
few TRBD1 TRBJ2-7 TRBV29-1 CSVEGQGKGQYF TGCAGCGTTGAGGGACAGGGGAAGGGGCAGTACTTC
once - TRBJ2-1 TRBV6-1 CASSEEVLGPYNEQFF TGTGCCAGCAGTGAAGAAGTCCTCGGGCCCTACAATGAGCAGTTCTTC
- TRBD2 TRBJ2-3 TRBV28 CASSFLEREDTDTQYF TGTGCCAGCAGTTTCTTAGAGCGGGAAGACACAGATACGCAGTATTTT
few - TRBJ1-4 TRBV28 CASSPGTPQDEKLFF TGTGCCAGCAGCCCTGGGACTCCCCAGGACGAAAAACTGTTTTTT
many - TRBJ2-5 TRBV25-1 CASGDAGGVETQYF TGTGCCAGTGGGGACGCCGGGGGAGTAGAGACCCAGTACTTC
many - TRBJ2-5 TRBV20-1 CSARDSETQYF TGCAGTGCTAGAGATTCAGAGACCCAGTACTTC
- - TRBJ2-7 TRBV13 CVSSLVYEQYF TGTGTCAGCAGCTTAGTTTACGAGCAGTACTTC
many - TRBJ2-7 TRBV5-1 CASSLDSGFSYEQYF TGCGCCAGCAGCTTGGATTCAGGGTTCTCCTACGAGCAGTACTTC
- TRBD2 TRBJ2-7 TRBV20-1 CSASGRNTYEQYF TGCAGTGCTAGCGGGAGGAACACCTACGAGCAGTACTTC
many TRBD1 TRBJ2-5 TRBV3-1 CASSRNRGEETQYF TGTGCCAGCAGCCGCAACAGGGGCGAAGAGACCCAGTACTTC
many - TRBJ2-7 TRBV14 CASSQAQGLGYEQYF TGTGCCAGCAGCCAAGCTCAGGGGCTAGGCTACGAGCAGTACTTC
many - TRBJ1-2 TRBV14 CASSQTQGLGGYTF TGTGCCAGCAGCCAAACTCAGGGTTTGGGTGGCTACACCTTC
- - TRBJ2-6 TRBV28 CASSLGSLSRGANVLTF TGTGCCAGCAGTTTAGGTTCATTGTCGAGGGGGGCCAACGTCCTGACTTTC
- - TRBJ2-2 TRBV28 CASRDSGANTGKLFF TGTGCCAGCCGCGACAGCGGCGCGAACACCGGGAAGCTGTTTTTT
- TRBD2 TRBJ2-1 TRBV2 CASSEGLAREQFF TGTGCCAGCAGTGAAGGACTAGCGAGGGAGCAGTTCTTC
few TRBD1 TRBJ1-5 TRBV7-9 CASLPWDRNSNQPQHF TGTGCCAGCCTTCCATGGGACAGGAATAGCAATCAGCCCCAGCATTTT
many TRBD1 TRBJ2-6 TRBV2 CASSATGGSGANVLTF TGTGCCAGCAGCGCTACAGGGGGCTCTGGGGCCAACGTCCTGACTTTC
many TRBD1 TRBJ2-7 TRBV6-1 CASVRTGTYEQYF TGTGCCAGCGTCAGGACAGGTACCTACGAGCAGTACTTC
- TRBD1 TRBJ1-2 TRBV11-2 CASSFPGQGAQHYGCTF TGTGCCAGCAGCTTTCCGGGACAGGGGGCGCAGCACTATGGCTGCACCTTC
- - TRBJ2-5 TRBV4-1 CASKSDPSLETQYF TGCGCCAGCAAAAGCGACCCCAGCCTAGAGACCCAGTACTTC
many - TRBJ2-7 TRBV20-1 CSASTGSYEQYF TGCAGTGCTTCGACAGGTAGCTACGAGCAGTACTTC
few - TRBJ2-5 TRBV14 CASSQGSMVETQYF TGTGCCAGCAGCCAAGGTTCCATGGTAGAGACCCAGTACTTC
many TRBD2 TRBJ2-7 TRBV2 CASSATGGGRSNEQYF TGTGCCAGCAGCGCAACCGGCGGCGGGAGGTCGAACGAGCAGTACTTC
many - TRBJ2-6 TRBV28 CASGWANVLTF TGTGCCAGCGGGTGGGCCAACGTCCTGACTTTC
many - TRBJ1-2 TRBV7-8 CASSLALSTDYGYTF TGTGCCAGCAGCTTAGCCCTTAGCACGGACTATGGCTACACCTTC
many - TRBJ1-2 TRBV6-5 CASSYSGSGGYTF TGTGCCAGCAGTTACTCAGGGAGTGGTGGCTACACCTTC
few - TRBJ2-3 TRBV5-1 CASSLVAEATDTQYF TGCGCCAGCAGCTTGGTAGCGGAGGCCACAGATACGCAGTATTTT